The rows below give T cell receptor beta chains drawn from one sample of a study of cytomegalovirus exposure and HLA in healthy donors. TCRdb's copy holds only in-frame clones and misses some; the assay was immunoSEQ multiplex PCR. The sample lists tens of thousands of clones, approximately 90% occurring once. What was sequenced was PBMCs. These receptors were taken from a man between 18 and 29 years old in good health and CMV-seronegative. Each CDR3 is given without its conserved first and last residue. Each record gives: clone size, J gene, D gene, V gene, CDR3 protein. D genes are given only for firm matches. Some rows mark clone size as missing; the rest say once, few, many or name a class of expanded clone.

>.|TRBJ1-4|TRBD1|TRBV29-1
SVEDLGTGNEKLF
>.|TRBJ2-3|.|TRBV2
ASSARESGTDTQY
>.|TRBJ2-1|TRBD2|TRBV7-3
ASSYLRGLAGDNEQF
>once|TRBJ2-2|.|TRBV10-2
ASRQRAANTGELF
>.|TRBJ2-7|.|TRBV7-2
ASGIAVAYEQY
>.|TRBJ2-2|TRBD2|TRBV4-2
ASSQVGTSGGELF
>.|TRBJ2-3|.|TRBV28
ASSPNTDTQY
>.|TRBJ2-1|TRBD1|TRBV6-5
ASSLDRGHLSEQF
>.|TRBJ2-3|.|TRBV2
ASRGGGTDTQY
>.|TRBJ2-1|TRBD2|TRBV7-2
ASSLLAGGYNEQF
>.|TRBJ2-1|TRBD2|TRBV5-1
ASSLGASGSTYEQF
>once|TRBJ2-7|TRBD1|TRBV11-3
ASSSPGTGDEQY
>.|TRBJ2-3|.|TRBV4-1
ASSQESTDTQY
>.|TRBJ2-3|.|TRBV11-3
ASSLGGPSTDTQY
>.|TRBJ2-7|.|TRBV19
ASQGATYEQY
>.|TRBJ2-1|TRBD2|TRBV28
ASSSTSGGYYNEQF
>.|TRBJ2-7|TRBD1|TRBV6-1
ASQDRGYYYEQY
>.|TRBJ1-2|.|TRBV15
ATSRDYGGINYGYT
>once|TRBJ2-1|.|TRBV28
ASSGWTVSYNEQF
>.|TRBJ2-3|.|TRBV15
ATSRDRQDTDTQY
>.|TRBJ2-7|TRBD1|TRBV27
ASMPGTGGAEQY
>.|TRBJ2-5|TRBD1|TRBV7-2
ASTWGQSTQETQY
>.|TRBJ2-2|.|TRBV4-3
ASSQVVSNTGELF
>.|TRBJ2-7|.|TRBV6-6
ARGAVTYEQY
>.|TRBJ2-1|TRBD2|TRBV4-3
ASSRPNSGLNEQF
>.|TRBJ2-5|TRBD1|TRBV6-1
ASSAGGAWETQY
>once|TRBJ2-7|TRBD1|TRBV15
ATSRDRDRVYEQY
>.|TRBJ1-1|.|TRBV19
ASSKGQMNTEAF
>.|TRBJ2-3|.|TRBV28
ASSLIPAGATDTQY
>.|TRBJ2-4|TRBD1|TRBV7-9
ASDDRGTNIQY
>.|TRBJ2-7|TRBD2|TRBV9
ASSLGLAGSNEQY
>.|TRBJ2-3|TRBD2|TRBV5-6
ASSLLTSGGGTDTQY
>.|TRBJ2-7|.|TRBV4-3
ASSQDGDSYEQY
>.|TRBJ2-7|.|TRBV11-2
ASSLPGSSVYEQY
>.|TRBJ1-1|TRBD1|TRBV28
ASRIRGRNTEAF
>.|TRBJ2-3|TRBD2|TRBV11-2
ASSLSGLITDTQY
>.|TRBJ2-7|.|TRBV19
ASSIPGQMGSYEQY
>once|TRBJ1-1|.|TRBV18
ASSRDLTEAF
>.|TRBJ1-5|.|TRBV4-1
ASSPAGAGNQPQH
>.|TRBJ2-5|.|TRBV6-5
ASSQLVQLQETQY
>.|TRBJ2-3|TRBD2|TRBV9
ASSPGTSPDTQY
>.|TRBJ2-1|.|TRBV9
ASSVALFTEGNEQF
>.|TRBJ2-5|.|TRBV27
ASSWGASGQETQY
>.|TRBJ2-3|TRBD2|TRBV5-4
ASSDRTSGSTDTQY
>.|TRBJ1-2|.|TRBV18
ASSPMPGANYGYT
>.|TRBJ1-2|TRBD1|TRBV7-2
ASSPRGTGVSSNYGYT
>.|TRBJ1-1|.|TRBV7-9
ASSQKQGKDTEAF
>.|TRBJ2-1|TRBD2|TRBV19
ASSMELAVYNEQF
>once|TRBJ1-1|.|TRBV5-1
ASSFFRGDTEAF
>.|TRBJ2-1|.|TRBV6-5
ASSYSADNEQF